Below, 30 T cell receptor beta chains from the same sample are listed, as sequenced in a study of identical twins. TCRdb used MiXCR to reprocess the 5' RACE reads, holding one entry per CDR3 protein. The profile covers roughly 240,000 distinct CDR3 sequences, with 6% to 8.5% appearing a single time and around 5% taken by the ten largest. The sample was also reused in another study, on yellow fever vaccine responses in identical twins.

Material: CD8+ T cells sorted from blood. The source is a woman younger than 35 in good health.

This clonotype was seen ten or more times. The chain has TRBV28 and TRBJ2-2, with D possibly TRBD1 on 6 matching bases. V gave up 5 bases and J gave up 1 base, with 17 bases separating them. Germline-derived CDR1 and CDR2 are MDHEN and SYDVKM. The CDR3 runs to 17 residues. The CDR3 DNA reads as TGTGCCAGCAGTGCTCCGGGACACGGATTGAACACCGGGGAGCTGTTTTTT. This sequence encodes CASSAPGHGLNTGELFF.

This clonotype came up a few times. The CDR3 DNA reads as TGCAGCGTGGGACAGGGTTTCATGAACACTGAAGCTTTCTTT. Translating it yields CSVGQGFMNTEAFF. The chain is built from TRBV29-1 and TRBJ1-1, with 9 bases matching TRBD1. Germline trimming cut 6 bases from V and 0 bases from J; bases unmatched to any gene: 5. The CDR3 is made up of 14 amino acids. From germline, CDR1 is SQVTM and CDR2 ANQGSEA. The variable domain in full, completed from reference TRBV29-1 and TRBJ1-1, reads SAVISQKPSRDICQRGTSLTIQCQVDSQVTMMFWYRQQPGQSLTLIATANQGSEATYESGFVIDKFPISRPNLTFSTLTVSNMSPEDSSIYLCSVGQGFMNTEAFFGQGTRLTVV.

The J gene is TRBJ2-3, the V gene TRBV12-3 or TRBV12-4, with 7 nucleotides matching TRBD2. V shed 11 bases, J shed 3 bases, and the junction held 11 bases outside the gene matches. The CDR3 loop spans 14 amino acids. CDR3 DNA sequence: TGTGCCTCATCGGGGCGGGGGACTACAGATACGCAGTATTTT. Encoded protein: CASSGRGTTDTQYF.

This chain links TRBV20-1 with TRBJ2-7, with TRBD1 identical over 7 bases. CDR1 DFQATT and CDR2 SNEGSKA come from the germline V gene (reference sequence). This CDR3 spans 13 amino acids. The junction had 8 bases not matched to a gene; V was cut back by 5 bases and J by 4 bases. CDR3 residues: CSASDRERYEQYV. CDR3 DNA sequence: TGCAGTGCTTCCGACAGGGAGCGATACGAGCAGTACGTC.

This clonotype was counted between two and nine times. This rearrangement joins TRBV4-1 to TRBJ1-6; TRBD1 matches 12 bases. CDR1 is MGHRA and CDR2 is YSYEKL in the germline V gene. V lost 3 bases and J lost 9; bases outside the gene matches: 3. This CDR3 spans 15 amino acids. The chain's CDR3 is CASSQGQGAISPLHF. CDR3 in DNA: TGCGCCAGCAGCCAGGGACAGGGGGCAATTTCACCCCTCCACTTT.

The CDR3, as DNA: TGTGCCAGCAGGGACAGGGGAAAAGAGACCCAGTACTTC. Translation: CASRDRGKETQYF. The rearrangement joins TRBV2 to TRBJ2-5, with 9 bases lining up with TRBD1. CDR1 is SNHLY, CDR2 FYNNEI, per germline. This CDR3 comprises 13 residues. The junction had 2 bases not matched to a gene; V was cut back by 6 bases and J by 3 bases.

This clonotype was observed many times. The rearrangement joins TRBV5-1 to TRBJ2-7; D not resolved. V was shortened by 1 base and J by 0 bases, with 14 bases between the two germline ends. CDR3 length: 16 amino acids. Per the germline V gene, CDR1 is SGHRS and CDR2 is YFSETQ. The CDR3, as DNA: TGCGCCAGCAGCTTGTTGGGCCCCCCGAGCTCCTACGAGCAGTACTTC. It codes for CASSLLGPPSSYEQYF. Looking up the rest from reference TRBV5-1 and TRBJ2-7 gives the full variable domain: KAGVTQTPRYLIKTRGQQVTLSCSPISGHRSVSWYQQTPGQGLQFLFEYFSETQRNKGNFPGRFSGRQFSNSRSEMNVSTLELGDSALYLCASSLLGPPSSYEQYFGPGTRLTVT.

V gene TRBV12-3 or TRBV12-4 combines with J gene TRBJ1-1, with a tentative D call TRBD1 (6 bases). Trimming left V 6 bases short and J 5 bases short, with 16 bases between. CDR3 length: 14 residues. The CDR3: CASSRPSGDTEAFF. The CDR3 region has the DNA TGTGCCAGCAGCCGCCCCTCAGGGGATACTGAAGCTTTCTTT.

The table lists this clonotype with many counts. The chain has TRBV6-5 and TRBJ2-1; no clear D gene. The CDR3 contains 14 residues. Germline V gene data show CDR1 as MNHEY and CDR2 as SVGAGI. Trimming took 8 bases from V and 2 from J, leaving 13 bases between them. The DNA for the CDR3 is TGTGCCAGCGGTAACCGACCAGCCTACAATGAGCAGTTCTTC. Protein: CASGNRPAYNEQFF.

This clonotype was found a few times. The chain employs TRBV7-8 and TRBJ1-1, with a tentative D call TRBD1 (5 bases). The CDR3 covers 14 residues. Trimming cost V 4 bases and J 3 bases, with 12 bases left between them. Germline-derived CDR1 and CDR2 are SGHVS and FQNEAQ. CDR3 DNA: TGTGCCAGCAGCTATAGGGGCACGGACACTGAAGCTTTCTTT. It encodes CASSYRGTDTEAFF.

This clonotype was observed a handful of times. The genes are TRBV20-1 and TRBJ2-1; possibly TRBD1 for D (5 bases). Looked up from germline, CDR1 is DFQATT and CDR2 is SNEGSKA (reference sequence). This CDR3 comprises 14 residues. Trimming removed 1 base from V and 3 bases from J, with 10 bases in between. The CDR3 here is CSARGGRDYNEQFF. Here the CDR3 DNA reads TGCAGTGCTAGAGGCGGCAGGGACTACAATGAGCAGTTCTTC.

This clonotype is labeled medium-sized. The rearrangement uses TRBV27 and TRBJ1-6, with 9 bases matching TRBD1. The CDR3 totals 18 residues. Trimming took 6 bases from V and 10 from J; bases not matched to a gene: 19. CDR1 MNHEY and CDR2 SMNVEV come from the germline V gene (reference sequence). The chain's CDR3 is CASSRSTSGTGSLSPLHF. The CDR3 DNA is TGTGCCAGCAGCCGATCTACCTCCGGGACAGGGAGTTTATCACCCCTCCACTTT.

This clonotype was detected many times. The rearrangement links TRBV4-1 to TRBJ2-7; no clear D gene. CDR1 and CDR2 (germline): MGHRA, YSYEKL. With 4 bases removed from V and 0 bases from J, the gap between germline ends came to 16 bases. The CDR3 is made up of 16 amino acids. The DNA of the CDR3 is TGCGCCAGCAGCCCCACTTTGGGTGGTTCCTCCTACGAGCAGTACTTC. This translates into CASSPTLGGSSYEQYF.

V usage is TRBV5-1 and J usage is TRBJ2-7, with 8 bases matching TRBD1. CDR3 length equals 13 residues. Germline V gene data show CDR1 as SGHRS and CDR2 as YFSETQ. After removal of 7 bases from V and 0 bases from J, the junction contained 3 bases not matched to a gene. Here the CDR3 DNA reads TGCGCCAGCGCCAGGGGGCCCTCCTACGAGCAGTACGTC. Its protein product is CASARGPSYEQYV.

The rearrangement links TRBV3-1 to TRBJ2-2; D may be TRBD2 (5 bases). Germline V gives CDR1 LGHDT, CDR2 YNNKEL (reference sequence). This CDR3 has 17 residues. V was clipped by 7 bases and J by 0 bases, with 18 bases between them. The DNA of the CDR3 is TGTGCCAGCACCCCACCTGGGAGCGCGGCGAACACCGGGGAGCTGTTTTTT. Translated, it gives CASTPPGSAANTGELFF.

This clonotype was recorded a few times. CDR3 in DNA: TGTGCCAGTAGTATCTGGGGAGGGAGAGACACTGAAGCTTTCTTT. Translated, it gives CASSIWGGRDTEAFF. The V call is TRBV19, the J call TRBJ1-1; no clear D gene. V was clipped by 3 bases and J by 3 bases, with 14 bases between them. CDR3 size: 15 residues. Germline CDR1 LNHDA, CDR2 SQIVND (reference sequence). Full variable domain (rest looked up from reference TRBV19 and TRBJ1-1): DGGITQSPKYLFRKEGQNVTLSCEQNLNHDAMYWYRQDPGQGLRLIYYSQIVNDFQKGDIAEGYSVSREKKESFPLTVTSAQKNPTAFYLCASSIWGGRDTEAFFGQGTRLTVV.

This clonotype came up a few times. J is TRBJ1-2 and V is TRBV9, with D possibly TRBD1 on 6 matching bases. Germline V CDR1 and CDR2: SGDLS, YYNGEE. Trimming pared 4 bases from V and 4 bases from J, leaving 11 bases between. The CDR3 runs 13 residues. DNA for the CDR3: TGTGCCAGCAGCACCGGACAGACCTATGGCTACACCTTC. Translating gives CASSTGQTYGYTF. The full variable domain, in which reference TRBV9 and TRBJ1-2 provide the parts outside the CDR3, is DSGVTQTPKHLITATGQRVTLRCSPRSGDLSVYWYQQSLDQGLQFLIQYYNGEERAKGNILERFSAQQFPDLHSELNLSSLELGDSALYFCASSTGQTYGYTFGSGTRLTVV.

The chain recombines TRBV21-1 with TRBJ2-7; TRBD1, the table's D call, was not compared with the DNA. TRBV21-1 is designated a pseudogene. This CDR3 has 14 residues. Here the CDR3 reads CASSKQQGLGEQYF. CDR3 in DNA: TGTGCCAGCAGCAAACAACAGGGGTTGGGCGAGCAGTACTTC.

This clonotype was observed at least ten times. The chain has TRBV15 and TRBJ2-1; D gene ambiguous. Germline values: CDR1 LNHNV, CDR2 YYDKDF (reference sequence). V was pared by 1 base and J by 6 bases, with 10 bases between. The CDR3 totals 14 residues. CDR3 sequence reads: CATSRAPTGNEQFF. DNA of the CDR3: TGTGCCACCAGCAGAGCCCCAACTGGCAATGAGCAGTTCTTC.

V is TRBV20-1 and J is TRBJ2-7; D possibly corresponds to TRBD1 (6 bases). The CDR3 runs to 14 residues. Germline lookup yields CDR1 DFQATT and CDR2 SNEGSKA (reference sequence). V was trimmed by 0 bases and J by 4 bases, leaving 13 bases between them. The CDR3: CSARDQTGLYEQYF. In DNA, the CDR3 is TGCAGTGCTAGAGATCAGACAGGTCTATACGAGCAGTACTTC.

V and J are TRBV6-2 or TRBV6-3 and TRBJ2-2, with TRBD2 identical over 12 bases. The V segment lost 6 bases and the J segment 6 bases; nucleotides outside the gene matches: 8. This CDR3 comprises 16 residues. Germline lookup yields CDR1 MNHEY and CDR2 SVGEGT. In DNA form, the CDR3 reads TGTGCCAGCAGCCTAAGACTAGCGGGGGAACCCGGGGAGCTGTTTTTT. Translated, it gives CASSLRLAGEPGELFF.

This clonotype was detected many times. The J gene is TRBJ1-1, the V gene TRBV2; D is unresolved. CDR1 is SNHLY and CDR2 is FYNNEI in the germline V gene. V was shortened by 0 bases and J by 4 bases, with 12 bases between the two germline ends. This CDR3 region has 15 residues. This chain's CDR3 is CASSEASGGGTEAFF. The CDR3 DNA follows: TGTGCCAGCAGTGAAGCCTCAGGCGGCGGCACTGAAGCTTTCTTT.

The chain recombines TRBV7-9 with TRBJ2-5; TRBD1 agrees at 9 bases. Germline lookup yields CDR1 SEHNR and CDR2 FQNEAQ (reference sequence). V shed 1 base, J shed 3 bases, and the junction held 3 bases outside the gene matches. CDR3 length equals 15 residues. The CDR3 sequence is CASSLGTGAKETQYF. DNA for the CDR3: TGTGCCAGCAGCTTAGGGACAGGGGCCAAAGAGACCCAGTACTTC.

A few counts support this clonotype. J is TRBJ2-1 and V is TRBV9; D unclear. V lost 0 bases and J 5 bases, leaving 3 bases between the germline ends. In germline, CDR1 is SGDLS, CDR2 YYNGEE. This CDR3 region has 12 residues. The CDR3 sequence: CASSVDNNEQFF. Written as DNA, the CDR3 is TGTGCCAGCAGCGTAGACAACAATGAGCAGTTCTTC.

J is TRBJ1-1 and V is TRBV7-2; D unclear. The germline V gene encodes CDR1 SGHTA and CDR2 FQGNSA. Trimming pared 3 bases from V and 7 bases from J, leaving 6 bases between. This CDR3 is built from 11 residues. CDR3 in amino acids: CASSFVGEAFF. CDR3 DNA sequence: TGTGCCAGCAGCTTCGTGGGTGAAGCTTTCTTT.

The chain joins TRBV27 to TRBJ2-2; 8 bases are shared with TRBD1. V shed 5 bases and J 5 bases; nucleotides not matched to a gene: 7. This CDR3 contains 15 residues. Germline V gene data show CDR1 as MNHEY and CDR2 as SMNVEV (reference sequence). CDR3 amino acids: CASSPRTGWTGELFF. Written as DNA, the CDR3 is TGTGCCAGCAGTCCCCGGACAGGGTGGACCGGGGAGCTGTTTTTT.

Here the CDR3 DNA reads TGTGCCAGCAGCTTGGCGGGACAGGCTAATGAAAAACTGTTTTTT. Its translation: CASSLAGQANEKLFF. J is TRBJ1-4 and V is TRBV11-2; 8 positions agree with TRBD1. Per germline, CDR1 SGHAT and CDR2 FQNNGV. The CDR3 is 15 amino acids. V was clipped by 3 bases and J by 3 bases; unmatched bases: 3.

V is TRBV7-7 and J is TRBJ1-1; D gene uncertain. The CDR3 has 13 amino acids. Per germline, CDR1 SSHAT and CDR2 FNYEAQ (reference sequence). V dropped 1 base and J dropped 0 bases, with 3 bases sitting between them. DNA of the CDR3: TGTGCCAGCAGCTTAGACGTGAACACTGAAGCTTTCTTT. Translation gives CASSLDVNTEAFF.

This clonotype occurred many times. The chain joins TRBV2 to TRBJ2-5; D might be TRBD1 (6 bases). The CDR3 has 16 residues. Germline CDR1 SNHLY, CDR2 FYNNEI. Trimming shortened V by 6 bases and J by 1 base, and 18 bases separated the two germline ends. The CDR3 is CASSDYREWGQETQYF. For the CDR3, the DNA is TGTGCCAGCAGCGATTACAGGGAATGGGGCCAAGAGACCCAGTACTTC.

V and J are TRBV7-9 and TRBJ2-2; no definite D call. The CDR3 is made up of 11 amino acids. Germline assignment: CDR1 SEHNR and CDR2 FQNEAQ (reference sequence). Trimming pared 3 bases from V and 9 bases from J, leaving 5 bases between. The CDR3 DNA is TGTGCCAGCAGCTTCGATAGGGAGCTGTTTTTT. Its translation is CASSFDRELFF.